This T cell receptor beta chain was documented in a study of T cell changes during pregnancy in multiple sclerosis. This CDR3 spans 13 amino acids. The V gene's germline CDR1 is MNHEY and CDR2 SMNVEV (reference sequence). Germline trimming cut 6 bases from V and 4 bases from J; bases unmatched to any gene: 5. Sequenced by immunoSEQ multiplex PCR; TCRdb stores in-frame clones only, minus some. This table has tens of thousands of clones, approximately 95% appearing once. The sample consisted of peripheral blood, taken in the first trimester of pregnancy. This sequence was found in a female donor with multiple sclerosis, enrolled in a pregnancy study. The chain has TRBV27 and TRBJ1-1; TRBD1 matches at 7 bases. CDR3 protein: CASRETGPTEAFF. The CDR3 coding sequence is TGTGCCAGCAGAGAGACAGGGCCCACTGAAGCTTTCTTT.